Following are 3 T cell receptor beta chains from one sample sequenced in a study of T cell responses to AZD1222 COVID-19 vaccine. The table came from immunoSEQ multiplex PCR; TCRdb's copy has only in-frame clones and leaves some out. The top ten clones hold approximately 20% of a sample with 100,000 to 150,000 clones, about nine tenths of them seen once. The sequencing used peripheral blood, collected on day 0 of AZD1222 vaccination. The source is an adult in good health.

The chain couples TRBV11-2 to TRBJ2-3; 9 nucleotides align to TRBD2. The CDR3 is made up of 15 amino acids. The junction had 9 bases not matched to a gene; V was cut back by 6 bases and J by 5 bases. Germline values: CDR1 SGHAT, CDR2 FQNNGV. CDR3 in amino acids: CASRDPRGGGDTQYF. The CDR3 DNA reads TGTGCCAGCAGGGACCCGCGGGGGGGCGGAGATACGCAGTATTTT.

This chain connects TRBV9 to TRBJ2-7; D is unclear. V lost 0 bases to trimming and J lost 6 bases, with 10 bases between them. CDR3 length: 13 residues. Germline values: CDR1 SGDLS, CDR2 YYNGEE. CDR3 bases: TGTGCCAGCAGCGTAGTAGGCGATTCCGAGCAGTACTTC. This translates into CASSVVGDSEQYF. Looking up the rest from reference TRBV9 and TRBJ2-7 gives the full variable domain: DSGVTQTPKHLITATGQRVTLRCSPRSGDLSVYWYQQSLDQGLQFLIQYYNGEERAKGNILERFSAQQFPDLHSELNLSSLELGDSALYFCASSVVGDSEQYFGPGTRLTVT.

V usage is TRBV10-3 and J usage is TRBJ1-2; TRBD1 aligns across 9 bases. The CDR3 is made up of 13 amino acids. V shed 10 bases, J shed 4 bases, and the junction held 7 bases outside the gene matches. The germline V gene encodes CDR1 ENHRY and CDR2 SYGVKD. The CDR3 sequence is CATRTGEGYGYTF. The DNA of the CDR3 is TGTGCCACCCGGACAGGGGAAGGCTATGGCTACACCTTC.